Listed below are T cell receptor beta chains from one sample, sequenced in a study of OX40 agonist ivuxolimab in advanced cancers. Sequenced by immunoSEQ multiplex PCR; TCRdb stores in-frame clones only, minus some. Of about 83,000 clones in the sample, roughly nine tenths were seen once. The specimen comprised CD4+ or CD8+ T cells sorted from blood, sampled in a trial of the OX40 agonist ivuxolimab. These receptors all come from an adult with an advanced solid tumor such as melanoma, head and neck, liver or kidney cancer. Each CDR3 is given with its conserved first and last residue. D genes are given only for firm matches. Some rows mark clone size as missing; the rest say once, few, many or name a class of expanded clone.

CDR3aa: CASIYNYGYTF
CDR3nt: TGTGCCAGCATATATAACTATGGCTACACCTTC
v_gene: TRBV6-5
abundance: -
j_gene: TRBJ1-2
d_gene: -

CDR3aa: CASSLRGPGQAAFF
CDR3nt: TGTGCCAGCAGTTTAAGGGGTCCGGGGCAGGCGGCTTTCTTT
v_gene: TRBV27
abundance: -
j_gene: TRBJ1-1
d_gene: -

CDR3aa: CASSLTFTSGEADTQYF
CDR3nt: TGTGCCAGCAGCTTAACGTTTACTAGCGGGGAAGCAGATACGCAGTATTTT
v_gene: TRBV7-3
abundance: -
j_gene: TRBJ2-3
d_gene: TRBD2

CDR3aa: CASSADLGEQYF
CDR3nt: TGTGCCAGCAGCGCGGACTTGGGGGAGCAGTATTTT
v_gene: TRBV9
abundance: -
j_gene: TRBJ2-3
d_gene: -

CDR3aa: CASSEPGRSNQPQHF
CDR3nt: TGTGCCAGCAGTGAACCGGGACGGAGCAATCAGCCCCAGCATTTT
v_gene: TRBV2
abundance: -
j_gene: TRBJ1-5
d_gene: -

CDR3aa: CASSLSREETQYF
CDR3nt: TGTGCCAGCAGCTTGTCCAGGGAAGAGACCCAGTACTTC
v_gene: TRBV5-6
abundance: -
j_gene: TRBJ2-5
d_gene: -

CDR3aa: CASSQSRSGATEAFF
CDR3nt: TGCGCCAGCAGCCAGTCCCGGAGCGGGGCGACTGAAGCTTTCTTT
v_gene: TRBV4-1
abundance: -
j_gene: TRBJ1-1
d_gene: -

CDR3aa: CASSYSRWTDTQYF
CDR3nt: TGTGCCAGCAGTTACTCCCGGTGGACAGATACGCAGTATTTT
v_gene: TRBV6-5
abundance: -
j_gene: TRBJ2-3
d_gene: -

CDR3aa: CASSQDSGRGYGYTF
CDR3nt: TGCGCCAGCAGCCAAGATAGCGGCAGGGGCTATGGCTACACCTTC
v_gene: TRBV4-1
abundance: few
j_gene: TRBJ1-2
d_gene: -

CDR3aa: CASSVSGGVNTIYF
CDR3nt: TGTGCCAGCAGCGTAAGTGGGGGCGTAAACACCATATATTTT
v_gene: TRBV9
abundance: once
j_gene: TRBJ1-3
d_gene: -

CDR3aa: CAWSLAVMNTEAFF
CDR3nt: TGTGCCTGGAGCCTTGCTGTCATGAACACTGAAGCTTTCTTT
v_gene: TRBV30
abundance: -
j_gene: TRBJ1-1
d_gene: -

CDR3aa: CASSILQGGFNYGYTF
CDR3nt: TGTGCCAGCAGTATCCTACAGGGGGGCTTTAACTATGGCTACACCTTC
v_gene: TRBV28
abundance: -
j_gene: TRBJ1-2
d_gene: TRBD1

CDR3aa: CASSLTTTGKNYGYTF
CDR3nt: TGCGCCAGCAGCTTGACGACGACAGGGAAGAACTATGGCTACACCTTC
v_gene: TRBV5-1
abundance: -
j_gene: TRBJ1-2
d_gene: TRBD1

CDR3aa: CASSGSGGTEQFF
CDR3nt: TGTGCCAGCAGCGGAAGCGGGGGGACTGAGCAGTTCTTC
v_gene: TRBV9
abundance: -
j_gene: TRBJ2-1
d_gene: TRBD2

CDR3aa: CASSFQGGYEKLFF
CDR3nt: TGCGCCAGCAGCTTCCAGGGAGGCTATGAAAAACTGTTTTTT
v_gene: TRBV5-1
abundance: few
j_gene: TRBJ1-4
d_gene: -

CDR3aa: CASSQEVGLADTQYF
CDR3nt: TGCGCCAGCAGCCAAGAGGTGGGTCTCGCCGATACGCAGTATTTT
v_gene: TRBV4-1
abundance: -
j_gene: TRBJ2-3
d_gene: -

CDR3aa: CAWSVELYTDTQYF
CDR3nt: TGTGCCTGGAGTGTTGAGCTGTACACAGATACGCAGTATTTT
v_gene: TRBV30
abundance: -
j_gene: TRBJ2-3
d_gene: -

CDR3aa: CASSGSGTGPPSSGNTIYF
CDR3nt: TGTGCCAGTAGTGGATCCGGGACAGGGCCCCCCTCTTCTGGAAACACCATATATTTT
v_gene: TRBV19
abundance: -
j_gene: TRBJ1-3
d_gene: TRBD1

CDR3aa: CASNNGARIYNEQFF
CDR3nt: TGTGCCAGCAACAATGGGGCGAGGATATACAATGAGCAGTTCTTC
v_gene: TRBV7-8
abundance: -
j_gene: TRBJ2-1
d_gene: -

CDR3aa: CASSQFDSSYNEQFF
CDR3nt: TGCGCCAGCAGCCAATTCGACAGCTCCTACAATGAGCAGTTCTTC
v_gene: TRBV4-3
abundance: -
j_gene: TRBJ2-1
d_gene: -

CDR3aa: CASNTGTGGQPQHF
CDR3nt: TGTGCCAGCAATACCGGGACAGGGGGGCAGCCCCAGCATTTT
v_gene: TRBV6-6
abundance: -
j_gene: TRBJ1-5
d_gene: TRBD1

CDR3aa: CASSYSSWDIQYF
CDR3nt: TGTGCCAGCAGTTACTCGAGTTGGGACATTCAGTACTTC
v_gene: TRBV6-5
abundance: -
j_gene: TRBJ2-4
d_gene: -

CDR3aa: CASSLEKGLGSYEQYF
CDR3nt: TGTGCCAGCAGTTTAGAAAAGGGGCTGGGCTCCTACGAGCAGTACTTC
v_gene: TRBV28
abundance: -
j_gene: TRBJ2-7
d_gene: -

CDR3aa: CASSIRGVGTEAFF
CDR3nt: TGTGCCAGTAGTATACGGGGAGTCGGCACTGAAGCTTTCTTT
v_gene: TRBV19
abundance: -
j_gene: TRBJ1-1
d_gene: -

CDR3aa: CASSLAAYSNTEAFF
CDR3nt: TGTGCCAGCAGTCTCGCTGCGTACTCCAACACTGAAGCTTTCTTT
v_gene: TRBV27
abundance: -
j_gene: TRBJ1-1
d_gene: -

CDR3aa: CAWTQVGSNQPQHF
CDR3nt: TGTGCCTGGACTCAAGTTGGAAGCAATCAGCCCCAGCATTTT
v_gene: TRBV30
abundance: once
j_gene: TRBJ1-5
d_gene: -

CDR3aa: CASVHTGGGAGQPQHF
CDR3nt: TGTGCTAGTGTCCACACAGGAGGGGGGGCCGGTCAGCCCCAGCATTTT
v_gene: TRBV12-5
abundance: -
j_gene: TRBJ1-5
d_gene: -

CDR3aa: CAWSQQGNQPQHF
CDR3nt: TGTGCCTGGTCCCAGCAGGGGAATCAGCCCCAGCATTTT
v_gene: TRBV30
abundance: -
j_gene: TRBJ1-5
d_gene: -

CDR3aa: CAWSESSLGELFF
CDR3nt: TGTGCCTGGAGCGAGAGTAGTCTCGGGGAGCTGTTTTTT
v_gene: TRBV30
abundance: -
j_gene: TRBJ2-2
d_gene: -

CDR3aa: CASSPGFTGYEQYF
CDR3nt: TGTGCCAGCAGCCCGGGGTTCACTGGGTACGAGCAGTACTTC
v_gene: TRBV11-2
abundance: -
j_gene: TRBJ2-7
d_gene: -

CDR3aa: CASSHRRGAEGDTQYF
CDR3nt: TGCGCCAGCAGCCACAGGAGGGGGGCGGAGGGAGATACGCAGTATTTT
v_gene: TRBV4-3
abundance: -
j_gene: TRBJ2-3
d_gene: -

CDR3aa: CAWSAGIASNQPQHF
CDR3nt: TGTGCCTGGAGTGCAGGGATTGCTAGCAATCAGCCCCAGCATTTT
v_gene: TRBV30
abundance: -
j_gene: TRBJ1-5
d_gene: -

CDR3aa: CASSQAHGAPTDTQYF
CDR3nt: TGCGCCAGCAGCCAAGCCCATGGGGCCCCCACAGATACGCAGTATTTT
v_gene: TRBV4-3
abundance: -
j_gene: TRBJ2-3
d_gene: -

CDR3aa: CASSIGYNEQFF
CDR3nt: TGTGCCAGCAGTATTGGTTACAATGAGCAGTTCTTC
v_gene: TRBV28
abundance: -
j_gene: TRBJ2-1
d_gene: -